Here is one T cell receptor beta chain with its context. The antigen is undetermined. The PCR was carried out with 60 Vbeta primers and 13 Jbeta primers. The table came from immunoSEQ multiplex PCR; TCRdb's copy has only in-frame clones and leaves some out. The table records some 65,000 clones, roughly 80% of them present only once. The sample originates from a study of cytomegalovirus exposure and HLA in healthy donors. Germline CDR1 MNHEY, CDR2 SVGAGI. The CDR3 is 15 amino acids. V lost 2 bases, J lost 0 bases, and 10 bases lay in between. Study conclusions and caveats: Reports state that TCR beta sequences accurately predicted most subjects' HLA-A and HLA-B alleles.

The rearrangement links TRBV6-5 to TRBJ1-2; D is undetermined. This clonotype was sampled from a woman aged 40 to 50 in good health and CMV-seropositive. The sequencing input was PBMCs. Here the CDR3 DNA reads TGTGCCAGCAGTTACCGAGGAGCCGCTAACTATGGCTACACCTTC. This encodes CASSYRGAANYGYTF.